This T cell receptor (beta chain) appears in the sequencing data of a study of blood T cell repertoires in COVID-19. Study background: Some COVID-19 samples were acute and others convalescent; all came from the United States, Italy and Spain. Sample material is recorded as cDNA or gDNA derived from T cells, B-cell-depleted T cells, or PBMCs.

Here immunoSEQ multiplex PCR was the method, and the copy in TCRdb shows in-frame clones only, minus some. The profile covers about 380,000 clones, with around 90% appearing a single time and more than 0.95% taken by the ten largest. Participant-reported clinical history was the basis for cohort assignment. All recovered Cohort 3 donors got two negative PCRs, got clearance, or saw symptom resolution. This TCR was recovered from a woman between 18 and 29 years old who had recovered from COVID-19. The sample comprised PBMCs or T cells enriched from blood (not recorded which).

The CDR3 DNA follows: TGTGCCAGCAGCTTGGCCCCGGGGGGGGGCGATGAGCAGTTCTTC. Translated: CASSLAPGGGDEQFF. This chain uses TRBV5-8 with TRBJ2-1, with 8 positions matching TRBD2. The V gene end was trimmed by 0 bases and the J gene end by 8 bases; junction bases not matched to a gene: 7. In germline, CDR1 is SGHTS, CDR2 YDEGEE. The CDR3 contains 15 residues.